This T cell receptor (beta chain) derives from a study of shared clonotypes between healthy human individuals. With respect to this clone: Its specificity is unknown.

CDR3 length equals 14 residues. V shed 2 bases, J shed 7 bases, and the junction held 6 bases outside the gene matches. The germline gives CDR1 LGHNA, CDR2 YNFKEQ. The table came from immunoSEQ multiplex PCR; TCRdb's copy has only in-frame clones and leaves some out. The table records roughly 1,500,000 clones, approximately 98.5% of them present only once. Study-wide points: Memory subsets generally showed lower estimated richness than naive subsets. Rarefaction exposed incomplete sorted-subset sequencing despite large depth. Only blood was sampled; tissue repertoires likely differ.

Sequencing was carried out using naive CD4+ T cells sorted from blood. The sample's subset: CD45RA+ positively selected. This TCR derives from a man younger than 45 in good health. V gene TRBV4-2 combines with J gene TRBJ2-5; 8 bases are a match to TRBD2. CDR3: CASSQPAGEGTQYF. Here the CDR3 DNA reads TGTGCCAGCAGCCAACCAGCGGGAGAGGGGACCCAGTACTTC.